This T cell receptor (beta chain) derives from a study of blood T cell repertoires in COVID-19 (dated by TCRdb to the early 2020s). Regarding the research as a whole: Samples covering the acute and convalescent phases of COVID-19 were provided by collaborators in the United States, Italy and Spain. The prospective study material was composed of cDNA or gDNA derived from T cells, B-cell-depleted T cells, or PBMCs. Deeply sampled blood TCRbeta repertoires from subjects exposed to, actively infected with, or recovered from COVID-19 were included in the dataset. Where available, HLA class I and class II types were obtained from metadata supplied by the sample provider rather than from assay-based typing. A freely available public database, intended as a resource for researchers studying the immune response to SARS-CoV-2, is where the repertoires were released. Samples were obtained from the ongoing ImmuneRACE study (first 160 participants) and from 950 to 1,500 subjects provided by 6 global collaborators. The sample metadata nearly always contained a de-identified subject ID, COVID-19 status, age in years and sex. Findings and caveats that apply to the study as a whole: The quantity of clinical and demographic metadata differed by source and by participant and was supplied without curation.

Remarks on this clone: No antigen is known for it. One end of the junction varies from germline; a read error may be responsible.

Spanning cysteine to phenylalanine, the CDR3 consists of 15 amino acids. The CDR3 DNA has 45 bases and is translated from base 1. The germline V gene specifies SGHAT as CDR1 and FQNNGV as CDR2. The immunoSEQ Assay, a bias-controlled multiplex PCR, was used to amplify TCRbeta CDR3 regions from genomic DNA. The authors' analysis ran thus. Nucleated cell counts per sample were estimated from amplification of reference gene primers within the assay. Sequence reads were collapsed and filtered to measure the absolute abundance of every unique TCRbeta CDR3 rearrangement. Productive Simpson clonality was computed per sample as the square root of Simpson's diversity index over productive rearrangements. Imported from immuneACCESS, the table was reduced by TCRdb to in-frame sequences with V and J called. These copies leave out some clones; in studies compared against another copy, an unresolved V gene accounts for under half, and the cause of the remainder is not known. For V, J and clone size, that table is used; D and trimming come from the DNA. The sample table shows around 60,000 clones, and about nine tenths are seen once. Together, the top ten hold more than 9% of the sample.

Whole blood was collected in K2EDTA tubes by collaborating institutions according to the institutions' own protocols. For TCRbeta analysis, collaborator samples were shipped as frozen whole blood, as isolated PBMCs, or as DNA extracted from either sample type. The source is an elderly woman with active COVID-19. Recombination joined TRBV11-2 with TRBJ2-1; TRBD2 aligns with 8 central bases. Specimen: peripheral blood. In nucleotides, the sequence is TGTGCCAGCAGAAGACTAGGCGGGGGGTACAGTGAGCAGTTCTTC. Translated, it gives CASRRLGGGYSEQFF.